The 15 T cell receptor beta chains given below trace back to one sample, sequenced in a study of CD8+ T cells in alopecia areata. cDNA reverse transcribed from extracted RNA served as the sequencing template. TCRdb's table, derived via immunoSEQ multiplex PCR, lists solely in-frame clones and lacks some. The sample contains about 9,100 clones, none of them singletons. Separation of pooled cutaneous lymph node cells was by sorting with CD4, CD8alpha, NKG2D, NKG2ACE and other markers. Material for sequencing was CD8+ T cells sorted from a lymph node. The source of these receptors is a C3H/HeJ mouse with alopecia areata. As its MHC haplotype, the strain has H2-k.

At least ten counts were recorded for this clone. Mouse names are used for the genes. The observed sequence ends 4 residues before the CDR3 terminus, with the missing tail filled in from the germline J gene. The V call is TRBV13-2, the J call TRBJ2-2; 8 bases map to TRBD1. The CDR3 is made up of 13 amino acids. The V gene's germline CDR1 is NNHNN and CDR2 SYGAGS (reference sequence). V lost 5 bases and J lost 3; bases outside the gene matches: 0. The CDR3 sequence: CASGDRDTGQLYF. The covered CDR3 bases are TGTGCCAGCGGGGACAGGGACACCGGG.

This clone is classed as medium-sized (0.01 to 0.1%). The gene symbols are mouse symbols. The missing CDR3 end, 4 residues past where the read stops, is filled in from the germline J gene. This sequence joins TRBV3 and TRBJ2-3; 9 bases agree with TRBD1. Germline CDR1 is SNHLY and CDR2 is FYNGKV (reference sequence). This CDR3 has 15 residues. The trim removed 3 bases at V and 1 base at J, leaving 2 bases unmatched. The CDR3 loop is CASSLRDRGAETLYF. CDR3 DNA, as far as it was read: TGTGCCAGCAGCTTGAGGGACAGGGGTGCAGAA.

This clone was observed at least ten times. Mouse gene names and germline throughout. The read terminates 4 residues before the CDR3 end, so the remaining end is supplied by the germline J gene. This chain joins TRBV14 and TRBJ1-1, with D uncertain. The germline gives CDR1 SGHDT, CDR2 FRDEAV. The CDR3 is made up of 13 amino acids. The CDR3 bases that were read are TGTGCCAGCAGTTTTCTGGGGAGGGCA. Its protein is CASSFLGRA. The CDR3 reads in full as CASSFLGRAEVFF.

This clone was observed a handful of times. Germline and genes here are mouse. The read is 3 residues too short to cover the CDR3 end, so that end is filled in from the germline J gene. The chain uses TRBV12-1 and TRBJ1-3; 12 nucleotides align to TRBD1. The V segment lost 4 bases and the J segment 7 bases; nucleotides outside the gene matches: 4. Germline assignment: CDR1 SGHSN and CDR2 HYEKVE. This CDR3 comprises 14 residues. CDR3 bases read: TGTGCCAGCTCCCCCGGGACAGGGGGCAATACG. It translates to CASSPGTGGNT. The whole CDR3 sequence is CASSPGTGGNTLYF.

By proportion, this clone is large (0.1 to 1%). Mouse gene names apply. The read ends 4 residues early relative to the CDR3; the germline J gene fills the gap. This chain links TRBV5 with TRBJ2-1; 7 positions agree with TRBD2. This CDR3 contains 17 residues. Unmatched junction bases numbered 6, after V lost 0 bases and J lost 1 base. Germline V gene data show CDR1 as LGHNA and CDR2 as YNLKQL (reference sequence). The CDR3 bases that were read are TGTGCCAGCAGCCAAGATAGCCCCTGGGGGAACTATGCT. Translated, it gives CASSQDSPWGNYA. The full CDR3 is CASSQDSPWGNYAEQFF.

This clone showed up many times. Gene names denote mouse genes. The read terminates 4 residues before the CDR3 end, so the remaining end is supplied by the germline J gene. The genes are TRBV31 and TRBJ1-1; 9 nucleotides agree with TRBD1. The CDR3 spans 13 residues. Per germline, CDR1 GKSSPN and CDR2 SITVG. Partial CDR3 DNA: TGTGCCTGGAGTCTGCACAGGGGGCGA. It is translated as CAWSLHRGR. The complete CDR3 reads CAWSLHRGREVFF.

This clone was counted between two and nine times. Gene names are the mouse ones. Sequencing ends 4 residues short of the CDR3 end; the germline J gene provides the rest. V usage is TRBV14 and J usage is TRBJ2-4, with 7 bases aligning to TRBD2. This CDR3 contains 14 residues. Germline CDR1 SGHDT, CDR2 FRDEAV. V gave up 5 bases and J gave up 3 bases; unmatched junction bases: 6. CDR3 sequence reads: CASSRGGSQNTLYF. The CDR3 DNA, read in part, is TGTGCCAGCAGCCGGGGGGGAAGCCAAAAC. Full variable domain (missing parts from reference TRBV14 and TRBJ2-4): EAGVTQSPRYAVLQEGQAVSFWCDPISGHDTLYWYQQPRDQGPQLLVYFRDEAVIDNSQLPSDRFSAVRPKGTNSTLKIQSAKQGDTATYLCASSRGGSQNTLYFGAGTRLSVL.

This clone was observed at least ten times. Gene labels here are mouse ones. The read ends 4 residues shy of where the CDR3 ends; the end is completed using the germline J gene. This sequence joins TRBV13-1 and TRBJ2-4; TRBD2 matches at 9 bases. This CDR3 is 13 amino acids long. The germline CDR1 and CDR2 sequences are NSHNY and SYGAGN. This CDR3 is CASSPGTGNTLYF. The sequenced CDR3 bases are TGTGCCAGCAGCCCCGGGACTGGGAAC.

Ten or more counts support this clone. Mouse gene names and germline throughout. The missing CDR3 end, 4 residues past where the read stops, is filled in from the germline J gene. The chain is built from TRBV13-3 and TRBJ2-1; TRBD2 matches at 9 bases. Germline V gene lookup returns CDR1 NNHDY and CDR2 SYVADS. With V trimmed by 5 bases and J by 3 bases, 3 bases remained unmatched. The CDR3 loop spans 14 amino acids. The covered CDR3 bases are TGTGCCAGCAGGGACTGGGGCCTCTATGCT. This codes for CASRDWGLYA. The whole CDR3 reads CASRDWGLYAEQFF.

By sample share, this clone is medium-sized. Gene labels here are mouse ones. CDR3 bases read: TGCACCTGCAGTGCAGCAAGGAAGGGGAGTGCAGAA. It is translated as CTCSAARKGSAE. The full CDR3 protein is CTCSAARKGSAETLYF. The chain carries TRBV1 and TRBJ2-3, with TRBD1 as a possible D gene (5 bases). With the read ending 4 residues before the CDR3 end, the germline J gene is used to fill in that end. The germline CDR1 and CDR2 sequences are NSQYPW and LRSPGD (reference sequence). Between the trimmed V and J ends, which lost 1 base and 0 bases, there was a span of 11 bases. This CDR3 has 16 residues.

This clone was recorded many times. Here the gene names and germline are mouse. CDR3: CASSYRGNSDYTF. The sequenced CDR3 bases are TGTGCCAGCAGTTACAGGGGGAACTCC. This sequence joins TRBV19 and TRBJ1-2; 8 bases match TRBD1. The observed sequence ends 4 residues before the CDR3 terminus, with the missing tail filled in from the germline J gene. V lost 4 bases, J lost 2 bases, and 1 base stayed unmatched. The CDR3 runs 13 residues. Germline V gene sequence: CDR1 FNHDT, CDR2 SITEND (reference sequence).

In this sample, this clone turned up many times. Gene names are the mouse ones. The observed sequence ends 4 residues before the CDR3 terminus, with the missing tail filled in from the germline J gene. The V call is TRBV5, the J call TRBJ2-4, with TRBD2 as a possible D gene (5 bases). The germline gives CDR1 LGHNA, CDR2 YNLKQL (reference sequence). The CDR3 sequence is 15 residues long. V lost 5 bases, J lost 0 bases, and 12 bases lay in between. The sequenced CDR3 bases are TGTGCCAGCAGCTCTTTGACTGTTAGTCAAAAC. It is translated as CASSSLTVSQN. The complete CDR3 sequence is CASSSLTVSQNTLYF.

There are many counts of this clone. Genes here carry mouse names. The missing CDR3 end, 4 residues past where the read stops, is filled in from the germline J gene. V gene TRBV13-1 combines with J gene TRBJ2-7; 11 nucleotides line up with TRBD2. The junction had 2 bases not matched to a gene; V was cut back by 3 bases and J by 0 bases. CDR1 and CDR2 from the germline V gene are NSHNY and SYGAGN. The CDR3 has 15 amino acids. Partial CDR3 DNA: TGTGCCAGCAGTGGGGGACTGGGGGCCTCCTAT. As protein: CASSGGLGASY. The entire CDR3 reads CASSGGLGASYEQYF.

This clone was counted at least ten times. Gene names refer to mouse genes. The CDR3 goes on 4 residues after the read ends, and that part is filled in from the germline J gene. The rearrangement joins TRBV1 to TRBJ1-1; 7 nucleotides match TRBD1. The CDR3 consists of 14 residues. Germline assignment: CDR1 NSQYPW and CDR2 LRSPGD (reference sequence). Trimming took 4 bases from V and 3 from J; bases not matched to a gene: 5. CDR3 sequence reads: CTCSVRQGDTEVFF. The sequenced part of the CDR3 DNA is TGCACCTGCAGTGTCCGACAGGGTGACACA.

This clone was found many times. Gene labels here are mouse ones. Coverage ceases 4 residues before the CDR3 finishes, and the germline J gene fills in the end. The V gene is TRBV17, the J gene TRBJ2-7, with 12 bases lining up with TRBD2. The CDR3 is 14 residues long. Germline-derived CDR1 and CDR2 are MNHDT and YYDKIL. CDR3 DNA (partial): TGTGCTAGCAGTTCGGACTGGGGGGGATAT. Protein product: CASSSDWGGY. The whole CDR3 region reads CASSSDWGGYEQYF.